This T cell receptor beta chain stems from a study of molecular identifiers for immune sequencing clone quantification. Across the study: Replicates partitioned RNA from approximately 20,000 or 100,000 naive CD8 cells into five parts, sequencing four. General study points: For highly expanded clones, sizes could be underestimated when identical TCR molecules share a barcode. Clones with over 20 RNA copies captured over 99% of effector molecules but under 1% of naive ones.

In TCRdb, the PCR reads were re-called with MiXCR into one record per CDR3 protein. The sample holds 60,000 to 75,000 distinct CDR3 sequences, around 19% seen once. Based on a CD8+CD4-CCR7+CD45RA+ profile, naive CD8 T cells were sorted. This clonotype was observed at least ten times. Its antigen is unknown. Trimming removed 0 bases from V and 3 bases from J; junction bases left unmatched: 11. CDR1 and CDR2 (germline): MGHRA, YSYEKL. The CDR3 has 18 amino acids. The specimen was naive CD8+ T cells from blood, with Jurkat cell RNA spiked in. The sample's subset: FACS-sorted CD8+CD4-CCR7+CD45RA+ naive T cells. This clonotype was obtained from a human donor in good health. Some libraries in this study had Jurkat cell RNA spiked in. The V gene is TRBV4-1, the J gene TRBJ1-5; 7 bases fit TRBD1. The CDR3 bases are TGCGCCAGCAGCCAAGAAAGCGGCCGGACAGGCATCAATCAGCCCCAGCATTTT. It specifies CASSQESGRTGINQPQHF.